This T cell receptor (beta chain) was sequenced during a study of blood T cell repertoires in COVID-19. The germline V gene has CDR1 KGHSH and CDR2 LQKENI. V was trimmed by 0 bases and J by 7 bases, leaving 10 bases between them. The CDR3 runs to 14 residues. This table comes from immunoSEQ multiplex PCR, and its TCRdb copy is limited to in-frame clones, with some not included. The repertoire holds a few hundred thousand clones, around 88% seen once, with 5.5% to 8.5% in the top ten. The V and J genes are TRBV18 and TRBJ1-5; a weak D match, TRBD1 (6 bases). Sequenced material: peripheral blood. This receptor was identified in a woman in her twenties or thirties who had recovered from COVID-19. Here the CDR3 reads CASSPPGGTQPQHF. For the CDR3, the DNA is TGTGCCAGCTCACCACCTGGGGGCACCCAGCCCCAGCATTTT.